The clone carrying this T cell receptor (beta chain) was observed a handful of times. Its antigen is still unknown. PCR used 60 Vbeta primers and 13 Jbeta primers. The method was immunoSEQ multiplex PCR; TCRdb's version includes in-frame clones alone and lacks a portion of them. The sample yields approximately 150,000 clones, 68% seen once. These data are taken from a study of cytomegalovirus exposure and HLA in healthy donors. Study results and caveats: Several of the most significant clusters appeared linked to common viral pathogens, based on a later analysis. TCR beta chains numbering some 160 were designated cytomegalovirus-associated. Whilst most TCR sequences proved rare, a subset of public TCRs occurred across many donors. Researchers reported in a later analysis that a missense DCLRE1C variant was tied to TCR beta V- and J-gene trimming.

The CDR3 runs 13 residues. Germline loops: CDR1 LNHDA, CDR2 SQIVND (reference sequence). Germline trimming cut 5 bases from V and 2 bases from J; bases unmatched to any gene: 3. The sequence derives from a middle-aged woman in good health and CMV-seropositive. The chain combines TRBV19 with TRBJ2-7, with TRBD1 identical over 7 bases. The sequencing input was PBMCs. Here the CDR3 DNA reads TGTGCCAGTAGTGTGCAGGGGGCCTACGAGCAGTACTTC. It specifies CASSVQGAYEQYF.